The subject of this entry is one T cell receptor (beta chain). Its target is unknown. These data are taken from a study of T cell repertoires in cytomegalovirus infection. Overall study context: Signatures in public TCR beta sequences pointed to both CMV infection and matching HLA type.

V dropped 0 bases and J dropped 6 bases, with 18 bases sitting between them. Germline V gives CDR1 MNHEY, CDR2 SVGAGI. The CDR3 runs 16 residues. TCRdb reanalysed the reads using MiXCR and keeps one entry per CDR3 protein. Of about a million distinct CDR3 sequences in the sample, roughly a third are singletons; the top ten hold about an eighth. Regarding the study as a whole: Identification of carriers of CMV plus the relevant HLA was performed using cumulative public TCR beta family frequency. Dominant in the ex vivo response were TCR beta clonotypes restricted by HLA-C and specific for CMV.

This chain connects TRBV6-5 to TRBJ2-7; D uncertain. The sample consisted of cultured CD8+ T cells from PBMCs, taken from culture after CMV antigen stimulation. The origin of this receptor is a human donor in good health (CMV status not recorded). Some clones in this sample may be carry-over from other donors' samples. CDR3 protein: CASSYSRMAPKPEQYF. DNA for the CDR3: TGTGCCAGCAGTTACTCGAGAATGGCCCCCAAACCCGAGCAGTACTTC.